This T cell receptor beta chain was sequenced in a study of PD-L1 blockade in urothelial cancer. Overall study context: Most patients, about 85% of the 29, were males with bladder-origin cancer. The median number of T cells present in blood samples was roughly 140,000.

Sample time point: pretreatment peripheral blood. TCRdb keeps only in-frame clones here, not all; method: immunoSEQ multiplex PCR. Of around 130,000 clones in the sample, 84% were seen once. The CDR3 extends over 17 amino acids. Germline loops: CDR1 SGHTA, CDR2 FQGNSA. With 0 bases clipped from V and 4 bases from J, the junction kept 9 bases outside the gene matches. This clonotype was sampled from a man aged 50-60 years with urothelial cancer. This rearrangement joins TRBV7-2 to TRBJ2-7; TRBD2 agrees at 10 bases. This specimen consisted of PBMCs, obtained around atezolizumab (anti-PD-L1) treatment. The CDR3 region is CASSLARSGRASYEQYF. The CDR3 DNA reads TGTGCCAGCAGCTTAGCGAGAAGCGGGAGGGCGTCGTACGAGCAGTACTTC.